Listed here are 6 T cell receptor beta chains from one sample, sequenced in a study of blood T cells in healthy people across ages. Together with a sample-barcoded 5' primer, a J-beta primer mix was included in a second PCR lasting about 7 to 11 cycles. TCRdb fed the 5' RACE reads into MiXCR, producing one record per CDR3 protein. The sample consists of about 1,800,000 distinct CDR3 sequences, roughly 30% of them appearing once. The sequenced sample consisted of blood. The receptors were gathered from a woman under 40 in good health.

The sample holds many counts of this clonotype. The rearrangement links TRBV6-5 to TRBJ1-1; tentative D call: TRBD1 (5 bases). Germline V gene sequence: CDR1 MNHEY, CDR2 SVGAGI. V was trimmed by 4 bases and J by 5 bases, leaving 17 bases between them. The length of the CDR3 is 15 residues. The CDR3 sequence: CASSSPGGVGTEAFF. The CDR3 DNA reads as TGTGCCAGCAGTTCCCCCGGGGGGGTTGGTACTGAAGCTTTCTTT.

The chain employs TRBV12-3 or TRBV12-4 and TRBJ2-7, with D perhaps TRBD2 (5 bases). The ends were cut back, 3 bases at V and 5 bases at J, with 11 bases in the middle. The CDR3 has 13 residues. The CDR3 spells CASSFAGSNEQYF. CDR3 nucleotides: TGTGCCAGCAGTTTCGCGGGCAGCAACGAGCAGTACTTC.

A few counts support this clonotype. V and J are TRBV7-7 and TRBJ2-5; TRBD1 agrees at 7 bases. CDR3 length: 15 amino acids. CDR1 is SSHAT, CDR2 FNYEAQ, per germline (reference sequence). The J segment lost 2 bases and the V segment lost 5 bases, leaving 8 bases of the junction unmatched. For the CDR3, the DNA is TGTGCCAGCAGCGATATTCGGACAGGACAAGAGACCCAGTACTTC. Translating gives CASSDIRTGQETQYF.

With respect to this clonotype: At one end, the junction sequence differs from germline, possibly due to a read error. The chain joins TRBV20-1 to TRBJ1-5; weak D call: TRBD1 (5 bases). Germline CDR1 is DFQATT and CDR2 is SNEGSKA (reference sequence). The CDR3 runs to 12 residues. The CDR3 DNA is TGCAGGGCTAGACAGCCCAATCAGCCCCAGCATTTT. Translation: CRARQPNQPQHF.

Comment on this clonotype: This may come from a read error, since a much larger clone is one base off. The genes are TRBV15 and TRBJ2-5; no clear D gene. The DNA end is more similar to TRBJ2-1, so the J call may be wrong. Germline CDR1 is LNHNV and CDR2 is YYDKDF (reference sequence). The CDR3 consists of 15 residues. The CDR3 protein is CATSRDPAAQETQFF. DNA of the CDR3: TGTGCCACCAGCAGAGATCCGGCAGCCCAAGAGACCCAGTTCTTC.

V is TRBV2 and J is TRBJ2-6, with D possibly TRBD2 on 6 matching bases. Trimming left V 7 bases short and J 11 bases short, with 15 bases between. This CDR3 region has 13 residues. Germline assignment: CDR1 SNHLY and CDR2 FYNNEI. CDR3 sequence reads: CASNGSPRYVLTF. CDR3 nucleotide sequence: TGTGCCAGCAACGGGAGCCCTCGGTACGTCCTGACTTTC.